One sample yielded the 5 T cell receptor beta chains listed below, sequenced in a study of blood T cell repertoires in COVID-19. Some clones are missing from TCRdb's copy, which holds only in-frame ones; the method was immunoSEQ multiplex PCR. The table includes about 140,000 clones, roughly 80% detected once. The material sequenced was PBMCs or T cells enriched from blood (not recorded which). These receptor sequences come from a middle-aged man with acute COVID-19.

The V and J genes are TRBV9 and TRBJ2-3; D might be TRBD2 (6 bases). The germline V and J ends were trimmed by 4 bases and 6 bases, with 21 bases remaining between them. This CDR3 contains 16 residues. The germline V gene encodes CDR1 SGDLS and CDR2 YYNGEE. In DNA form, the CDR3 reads TGTGCCAGCAGCTTTCGAGTGGTTGGAGGGGACGATACGCAGTATTTT. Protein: CASSFRVVGGDDTQYF.

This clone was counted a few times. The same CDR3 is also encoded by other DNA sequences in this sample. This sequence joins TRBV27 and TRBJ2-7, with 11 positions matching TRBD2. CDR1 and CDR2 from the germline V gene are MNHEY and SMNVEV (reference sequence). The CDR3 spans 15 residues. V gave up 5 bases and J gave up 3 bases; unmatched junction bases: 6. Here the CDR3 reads CASSQTSGTSYEQYF. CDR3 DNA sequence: TGTGCCAGCAGTCAGACTAGCGGGACTAGCTACGAGCAGTACTTC.

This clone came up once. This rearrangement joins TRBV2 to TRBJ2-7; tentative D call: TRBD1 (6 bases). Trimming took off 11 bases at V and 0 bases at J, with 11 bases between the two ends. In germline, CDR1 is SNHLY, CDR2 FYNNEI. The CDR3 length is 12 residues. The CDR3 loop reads CAGGVSSYEQYF. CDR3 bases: TGTGCCGGGGGCGTGAGCTCCTACGAGCAGTACTTC. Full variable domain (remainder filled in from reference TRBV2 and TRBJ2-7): EPEVTQTPSHQVTQMGQEVILRCVPISNHLYFYWYRQILGQKVEFLVSFYNNEISEKSEIFDDQFSVERPDGSNFTLKIRSTKLEDSAMYFCAGGVSSYEQYFGPGTRLTVT.

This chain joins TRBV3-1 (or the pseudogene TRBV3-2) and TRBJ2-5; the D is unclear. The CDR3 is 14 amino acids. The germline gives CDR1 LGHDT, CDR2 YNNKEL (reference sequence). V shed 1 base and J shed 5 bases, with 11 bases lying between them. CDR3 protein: CASSQASSRETQYF. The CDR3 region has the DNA TGTGCCAGCAGCCAAGCGTCGTCTAGGGAGACCCAGTACTTC.

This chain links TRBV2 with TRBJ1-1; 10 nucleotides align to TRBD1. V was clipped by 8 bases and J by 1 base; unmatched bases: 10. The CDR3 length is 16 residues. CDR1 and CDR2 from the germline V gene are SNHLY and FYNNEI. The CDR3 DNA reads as TGTGCCAGCTTACGTAACAGGGACAGGGGGAACACTGAAGCTTTCTTT. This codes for CASLRNRDRGNTEAFF.